This T cell receptor (beta chain) was captured by sequencing in a study of blood T cell repertoires in COVID-19. Clones were sequenced by immunoSEQ multiplex PCR, and TCRdb holds only the in-frame ones, with some missing. This sample has roughly 260,000 clones, with more than 75% found just once. This receptor was obtained from a man between 40 and 49 years old who had recovered from COVID-19. The material sequenced was peripheral blood.

CDR3: CASSPDGASYGANVLTF. In DNA, the CDR3 is TGTGCCAGCAGCCCCGACGGCGCTAGCTACGGGGCCAACGTCCTGACTTTC. The chain recombines TRBV3-1 (or the pseudogene TRBV3-2) with TRBJ2-6; a possible D gene is TRBD2 (5 bases). The germline V gene has CDR1 LGHDT and CDR2 YNNKEL (reference sequence). The germline V and J ends were trimmed by 4 bases and 4 bases, with 17 bases remaining between them. CDR3 size: 17 residues.